This T cell receptor (beta chain) was captured by sequencing in a study of TIL therapy for anti-PD-1-resistant metastatic lung cancer. General study findings and limits: The baseline peripheral repertoire was partially replaced by infused TIL clonotypes that later decayed. This highly selected cohort may not generalize to typical lung cancer patients.

Sequencing used immunoSEQ v3. Measured with immunoSEQ multiplex PCR; TCRdb has only the in-frame clones, and not every one. The profile shows about 52,000 clones, around 80% of them singletons. Notes on this clone: As yet, its antigen is unknown.

V was trimmed by 1 base and J by 4 bases, leaving 8 bases between them. Germline assignment: CDR1 SGHVS and CDR2 FNYEAQ. The CDR3 contains 14 residues. Noted time point: pre-treatment sample, taken before nivolumab and TIL therapy. The rearrangement joins TRBV7-6 to TRBJ1-3; D gene ambiguous. This TCR was recovered from a woman aged 25-85 years with non-small cell lung cancer. Sample: blood, taken at baseline. This CDR3 reads CASSLGVQGNTIYF. The CDR3 nucleotides read TGTGCCAGCAGCTTAGGGGTGCAGGGAAACACCATATATTTT.